A selection of T cell receptor beta chains follows, all from one sample in a study of siplizumab effects on memory and regulatory T cells. Some clones are missing from TCRdb's copy, which holds only in-frame ones; the method was immunoSEQ multiplex PCR. Among about 100,000 clones listed, around 95% were seen once. Input material: Tregs sorted from blood. These receptors all come from a human donor in good health. Each CDR3 is given with its conserved first and last residue. D genes are given only for firm matches. Only some rows state a clone size, as once, few, many or a class for expanded clones.

d_gene	v_gene	j_gene	abundance	CDR3nt	CDR3aa
NA	TRBV6-1	TRBJ1-2	NA	TGTGCCAGCAGCCCCAGCGGCTTTAACTATGGCTACACCTTC	CASSPSGFNYGYTF
NA	TRBV2	TRBJ1-4	NA	TGTGCCAGCAGTGAAATTTCTTATGAAAAACTGTTTTTT	CASSEISYEKLFF
NA	TRBV11-3	TRBJ2-3	NA	TGTGCCAGCAGCCGAGGGCAGGGGAGAGGCACAGATACGCAGTATTTT	CASSRGQGRGTDTQYF
NA	TRBV14	TRBJ2-3	once	TGTGCCAGCAGCCAGGCAAGTGGGGCGTCTCGGTTAGGGACGCAGTATTTT	CASSQASGASRLGTQYF
TRBD1	TRBV15	TRBJ2-5	NA	TGTGCCACCAGCAGAGTAGGGACAGCCCAAGAGACCCAGTACTTC	CATSRVGTAQETQYF
NA	TRBV28	TRBJ2-2	NA	TGTGCCAGCAGTTTTAAAAGGGATGGGGGCGGGGAGCTGTTTTTT	CASSFKRDGGGELFF
NA	TRBV4-1	TRBJ2-7	NA	TGCGCCAGCAGCCAAGATCCCAGGGTCTACGAGCAGTACTTC	CASSQDPRVYEQYF
NA	TRBV9	TRBJ2-7	NA	TGTGCCAGCAGCGTAGCTTTGGGGACCAGAAGGGACGAGCAGTACTTC	CASSVALGTRRDEQYF
NA	TRBV5-1	TRBJ2-2	NA	TGCGCCAGCAGCATTACGCGACAGATTTCCGGGGAGCTGTTTTTT	CASSITRQISGELFF
TRBD1	TRBV18	TRBJ2-2	NA	TGTGCCAGCTCACCAAAACAGGGGGCCGACACCGGGGAGCTGTTTTTT	CASSPKQGADTGELFF
NA	TRBV6-6	TRBJ2-1	NA	TGTGCCAGCACCCGCAGCCGGGGCTCGGGGCCCGATGAGCAGTTCTTC	CASTRSRGSGPDEQFF
TRBD1	TRBV5-1	TRBJ2-5	NA	TGCGCCAGCTTCCCTGGGACAGGGAGCCCAACAGGAGAGACCCAGTACTTC	CASFPGTGSPTGETQYF
NA	TRBV29-1	TRBJ1-1	NA	TGCAGCGGAGGGAACACTGAAGCTTTCTTT	CSGGNTEAFF
TRBD2	TRBV2	TRBJ2-1	NA	TGTGCCAGCGCTATGACCCTAGCGGTGAGCTCCTACAATGAGCAGTTCTTC	CASAMTLAVSSYNEQFF
NA	TRBV7-9	TRBJ1-2	NA	TGTGCCAGCAGCTTGGACAGACTTTTTGGCTACACCTTC	CASSLDRLFGYTF
NA	TRBV6-1	TRBJ2-7	NA	TGTGCCAGCAGTGAAGGGGGCGGCGAGCAGTACTTC	CASSEGGGEQYF
NA	TRBV6-1	TRBJ2-2	NA	TGTGCCAGCAGTGTGACAGATAACACCGGGGAGCTGTTTTTT	CASSVTDNTGELFF
NA	TRBV27	TRBJ2-1	NA	TGTGCCAGCAGTTTATTCTCCCTAGCAGAAAGCTCCTACAATGAGCAGTTCTTC	CASSLFSLAESSYNEQFF
NA	TRBV5-1	TRBJ2-1	NA	TGCGCCAGCAACCCGTACCTCGATTCCAATGAGCAGTTCTTC	CASNPYLDSNEQFF
NA	TRBV5-1	TRBJ1-2	NA	TGCGCCAGCAGCTTGTCCAACCATCCGGGAGGCTATGGCTACACCTTC	CASSLSNHPGGYGYTF
NA	TRBV28	TRBJ2-3	NA	TGTGCCAGCAGTTTTTCCGGGTTTTGGGATACGCAGTATTTT	CASSFSGFWDTQYF
NA	TRBV21-1	TRBJ2-1	NA	NA	CASSTKKVASGSYNEQFF
TRBD1	TRBV27	TRBJ2-5	NA	TGTGCCAGCAGTTTATACAGGGGGGAAGAGACCCAGTACTTC	CASSLYRGEETQYF
TRBD1	TRBV5-1	TRBJ1-2	NA	TGCGCCAGCAGCCTGGAGGGACAGGGAGGCCATGGCTACACCTTC	CASSLEGQGGHGYTF
NA	TRBV27	TRBJ1-5	NA	TGTGCCAGCAGTTTCGATGTCCGTCAGCCCCAGCATTTT	CASSFDVRQPQHF
NA	TRBV6-5	TRBJ1-5	once	TGTGCCAGCAGTCGAGTCAAAGATCAGCCCCAGCATTTT	CASSRVKDQPQHF
TRBD1	TRBV28	TRBJ1-2	NA	TGTGCCAGCAGTCCGGACAGGGACCCCTATGGCTACACCTTC	CASSPDRDPYGYTF
NA	TRBV6-5	TRBJ1-2	NA	TGTGCCAGCAGTTACTCGGCCGGCTTCTATGGCTACACCTTC	CASSYSAGFYGYTF
TRBD1	TRBV4-2	TRBJ2-3	NA	TGTGCCAGCAGCTCGTACAGGGGCCTAAACTTCACAGATACGCAGTATTTT	CASSSYRGLNFTDTQYF
NA	TRBV7-2	TRBJ1-5	once	TGTGCCAGCAGCTTCCAGGGTTCATCAGGCAATCAGCCCCAGCATTTT	CASSFQGSSGNQPQHF
TRBD2	TRBV6-5	TRBJ2-7	NA	TGTGCCAGCAGATTACTAGCGGGAGGCGAGCAGTACTTC	CASRLLAGGEQYF
NA	TRBV6-4	TRBJ1-2	NA	TGTGCCAGCAGTGACTCGATCATCGGCGGCTACACCTTC	CASSDSIIGGYTF
TRBD1	TRBV5-1	TRBJ2-7	NA	TGCGCCAGCAGCTTGGGGACAGGGGACGAGCAGTACTTC	CASSLGTGDEQYF
NA	TRBV5-1	TRBJ2-3	NA	TGCGCCAGCGCACCCCTCGGCACAGATACGCAGTATTTT	CASAPLGTDTQYF
NA	TRBV30	TRBJ2-7	NA	TGTGCCTGGAAGCGGAATTCCTACGAGCAGTACTTC	CAWKRNSYEQYF
NA	TRBV5-1	TRBJ1-2	NA	TGCGCCAGCAGCTTGGGGGCAGGGACCAACTATGGCTACACCTTC	CASSLGAGTNYGYTF
NA	TRBV29-1	TRBJ2-7	once	TGCAGCGTTGTATCAGGAATCTACGAGCAGTACTTC	CSVVSGIYEQYF
NA	TRBV28	TRBJ1-2	few	TGTGCCAGCAGTTTCCCCAGACAGCATGGCTACACCTTC	CASSFPRQHGYTF
NA	TRBV7-9	TRBJ2-7	once	TGTGCCAGCAGCTTAGACTCCCGCCGACAGTTTTCCTACGAGCAGTACTTC	CASSLDSRRQFSYEQYF
NA	TRBV18	TRBJ1-5	NA	TGTGCCAGCTCACCACAGGGCAGTAATCAGCCCCAGCATTTT	CASSPQGSNQPQHF
NA	TRBV7-9	TRBJ1-1	NA	TGTGCCAGCAGCCGTACTGCGAACACTGAAGCTTTCTTT	CASSRTANTEAFF
TRBD1	TRBV19	TRBJ2-4	NA	TGTGCCAGTAGGCCTGGACAGGGGGTACTAGCCAAAAACATTCAGTACTTC	CASRPGQGVLAKNIQYF
TRBD1	TRBV30	TRBJ1-2	NA	TGTGCCTGGAGAGTCACAGGGGGCGCGGGTGGCTACACCTTC	CAWRVTGGAGGYTF
TRBD1	TRBV30	TRBJ1-2	NA	TGTGCCTGGAGAAAGCGGACAGGAGCCTATGGCTACACCTTC	CAWRKRTGAYGYTF
NA	TRBV28	TRBJ2-1	NA	TGTGCCAGCAGTCGAGTTGGGGGGGCTGGGATCTACAATGAGCAGTTCTTC	CASSRVGGAGIYNEQFF
NA	TRBV5-1	TRBJ2-1	once	TGCGCCAGCAGCCCTCACTGGGGCAATGAGCAGTTCTTC	CASSPHWGNEQFF
TRBD1	TRBV19	TRBJ1-4	NA	TGTGCCAGTAGTGACCGGGACAGTACAAATGAAAAACTGTTTTTT	CASSDRDSTNEKLFF
NA	TRBV27	TRBJ1-2	NA	TGTGCCAGCAGTTTACAGGGGAACTATGGCTACACCTTC	CASSLQGNYGYTF
NA	TRBV28	TRBJ2-6	NA	TGTGCCAGCAGTTTAGGCGGGCCTGGGGCCAACGTCCTGACTTTC	CASSLGGPGANVLTF
NA	TRBV28	TRBJ2-1	NA	TGTGCCAGCACCAGGACAGAAAATGAGCAGTTCTTC	CASTRTENEQFF
NA	TRBV5-6	TRBJ2-4	once	TGTGCCAGCAGTCTTACAGGGTCGGGCAAAAACATTCAGTACTTC	CASSLTGSGKNIQYF
NA	TRBV18	TRBJ2-3	NA	TGTGCCAGCTCACCAATCACCCAGGGCAGAACAGATACGCAGTATTTT	CASSPITQGRTDTQYF
NA	TRBV27	TRBJ1-2	NA	TGTGCCAGCAGTGCGGGGCAGGATCGTGGCTACACCTTC	CASSAGQDRGYTF
NA	TRBV2	TRBJ2-7	few	TGTGCCAGCTCTCCACGGGTGGGCAGATCCTACGAGCAGTACTTC	CASSPRVGRSYEQYF
NA	TRBV11-1	TRBJ1-2	NA	TGTGCCAGCAGCCCCCAACAGGGAGGCTATGGCTACACCTTC	CASSPQQGGYGYTF
NA	TRBV5-1	TRBJ1-1	NA	TGCGCCAGCAGCTTTACAGGGACGGGGAACACTGAAGCTTTCTTT	CASSFTGTGNTEAFF